The 32 T cell receptor beta chains below come from one sample, sequenced in a study of T cell repertoires in cytomegalovirus infection. Each CDR3 protein is one row after TCRdb ran MiXCR on the reads. The data contain roughly 720,000 distinct CDR3 sequences, approximately 40% of them singletons. The sequenced sample was PBMCs. The source is a human donor in good health (CMV status not recorded). Some clones in this sample may be carry-over from other donors' samples.

This clonotype was seen only a few times. The rearrangement uses TRBV5-5 and TRBJ2-7; 8 bases line up with TRBD1. Trimming at V came to 4 bases and at J to 5 bases, leaving 5 bases not matched to a gene. Germline lookup yields CDR1 SGHKS and CDR2 YYEKEE (reference sequence). The CDR3 has 13 residues. The DNA of the CDR3 is TGTGCCAGCAGCATGGGACAGGTGGACGAGCAGTACTTC. Translated: CASSMGQVDEQYF.

This clonotype was picked up a small number of times. The chain employs TRBV28 and TRBJ1-4, with D possibly TRBD1 on 6 matching bases. The germline gives CDR1 MDHEN, CDR2 SYDVKM. Trimming shortened V by 2 bases and J by 0 bases, and 19 bases separated the two germline ends. The CDR3 covers 19 residues. The CDR3 reads CASSLISGAEAPTNEKLFF. Here the CDR3 DNA reads TGTGCCAGCAGTTTAATTTCAGGGGCCGAGGCACCAACTAATGAAAAACTGTTTTTT.

This clonotype has more than one count but fewer than ten. The chain has TRBV5-5 and TRBJ2-3, with D maybe TRBD1 (6 bases). CDR1 is SGHKS and CDR2 is YYEKEE in the germline V gene (reference sequence). CDR3 length: 16 amino acids. V gave up 4 bases and J gave up 1 base, with 16 bases separating them. The CDR3 coding sequence is TGTGCCAGCAGCCTCGAACAGGGAAGGGGCACAGATACGCAGTATTTT. It specifies CASSLEQGRGTDTQYF.

The chain recombines TRBV6-1 with TRBJ2-7; D might be TRBD2 (5 bases). V lost 0 bases to trimming and J lost 4 bases, with 19 bases between them. CDR1 and CDR2 (germline): MNHNS, SASEGT. The CDR3 consists of 17 residues. CDR3 region: CASSEALWGELGYEQYF. For the CDR3, the DNA is TGTGCCAGCAGTGAAGCGCTCTGGGGAGAGTTGGGATACGAGCAGTACTTC.

The chain carries TRBV7-2 and TRBJ2-7; D gene ambiguous. Germline V lookup: CDR1 SGHTA, CDR2 FQGNSA. The length of the CDR3 is 13 residues. V dropped 4 bases and J dropped 3 bases, with 10 bases sitting between them. The CDR3 loop reads CASSYGTLYEQYF. The CDR3 DNA reads as TGTGCCAGCAGCTACGGTACGCTCTACGAGCAGTACTTC.

J is TRBJ1-5 and V is TRBV7-2, with TRBD1 as a possible D gene (5 bases). Germline V gene sequence: CDR1 SGHTA, CDR2 FQGNSA. The germline V and J ends were trimmed by 2 bases and 5 bases, with 10 bases remaining between them. The CDR3 is made up of 14 amino acids. CDR3 sequence: CASSLRKGYQPQHF. The CDR3 nucleotides read TGTGCCAGCAGCTTAAGGAAGGGGTATCAGCCCCAGCATTTT.

This clonotype has only a few counts. The chain recombines TRBV9 with TRBJ1-3; no reliable D call. Germline assignment: CDR1 SGDLS and CDR2 YYNGEE. The CDR3 is 13 residues long. Between the trimmed V and J ends, which lost 0 bases and 3 bases, there was a span of 4 bases. As DNA, the CDR3 is TGTGCCAGCAGCGTAGGCGATGGAAACACCATATATTTT. It yields the protein CASSVGDGNTIYF.

The chain joins TRBV27 to TRBJ2-7; 8 nucleotides align to TRBD2. The V gene end was trimmed by 0 bases and the J gene end by 3 bases; junction bases not matched to a gene: 7. The CDR3 is made up of 16 amino acids. In germline, CDR1 is MNHEY, CDR2 SMNVEV (reference sequence). The CDR3 spells CASSLSWTSQHYEQYF. CDR3 nucleotide sequence: TGTGCCAGCAGTTTATCCTGGACTAGCCAGCACTACGAGCAGTACTTC.

CDR3 loop: CSVLLHWQNTEAFF. The DNA of the CDR3 is TGCAGCGTCCTTCTCCATTGGCAGAACACTGAAGCTTTCTTT. The chain is built from TRBV29-1 and TRBJ1-1, with D hard to call. The V gene lost 6 bases and the J gene lost 1 base, with 15 bases spanning the gap. The CDR3 has 14 amino acids. Germline CDR1 is SQVTM and CDR2 is ANQGSEA.

There are many counts of this clonotype. The chain is built from TRBV7-6 and TRBJ2-7; D perhaps matches TRBD1 (6 bases). The CDR3 covers 15 residues. V lost 3 bases and J lost 0, with 12 bases in between. From germline, CDR1 is SGHVS and CDR2 FNYEAQ. In DNA form, the CDR3 reads TGTGCCAGCAGCTTGAGGCAGGGGTACTCCTACGAGCAGTACTTC. It encodes CASSLRQGYSYEQYF.

Comment on this clonotype: A single base separates this from a much larger clone, so it may be a read error. Since the CDR3 does not end with the conserved phenylalanine or tryptophan, this likely comes from a read error. The chain employs TRBV7-8 and TRBJ1-1; a weak D match, TRBD1 (6 bases). The CDR3 length is 15 residues. V shed 6 bases and J shed 4 bases, with 18 bases lying between them. The germline V gene has CDR1 SGHVS and CDR2 FQNEAQ. The CDR3 nucleotides are TGTGCCAGCAGTCAAGGGGGAGGGCCGGGCACTGAAGCTTTCTTG. It translates to CASSQGGGPGTEAFL.

This rearrangement joins TRBV24-1 to TRBJ2-2, with a possible D match to TRBD2 (6 bases). V lost 4 bases, J lost 4 bases, and 15 bases lay in between. Per the germline V gene, CDR1 is KGHDR and CDR2 is SFDVKD. CDR3 length: 16 amino acids. The CDR3 spells CATSDPGGAVTGELFF. The CDR3 DNA reads TGTGCCACCAGTGACCCGGGCGGGGCCGTCACCGGGGAGCTGTTTTTT.

Concerning this clonotype: A read error may be the cause here, since a much bigger clone is one base away. The V call is TRBV7-2, the J call TRBJ2-7, with D maybe TRBD1 (6 bases). Germline-derived CDR1 and CDR2 are SGHTA and FQGNSA. The CDR3 spans 13 residues. CDR3 sequence: CVSSPWTVYEQYF. As DNA, the CDR3 is TGTGTCAGCAGCCCGTGGACAGTATACGAGCAGTACTTC.

This chain connects TRBV20-1 to TRBJ1-5, with TRBD1 identical over 10 bases. Germline V gives CDR1 DFQATT, CDR2 SNEGSKA (reference sequence). CDR3 size: 18 residues. Trimming cost V 1 base and J 0 bases; bases outside gene matches: 9. In DNA form, the CDR3 reads TGCAGTGCTAGAGTATGGGAAGGGACAGGGGATAGCAATCAGCCCCAGCATTTT. Its protein product is CSARVWEGTGDSNQPQHF.

The chain couples TRBV7-3 to TRBJ2-1, with D perhaps TRBD2 (6 bases). Trimming removed 0 bases from V and 6 bases from J, with 21 bases in between. The CDR3 has 18 amino acids. Germline CDR1 reads SGHTA; CDR2 reads FQGTGA. This CDR3 reads CASSLTLRREGVGNEQFF. In DNA, the CDR3 is TGTGCCAGCAGCTTAACGTTAAGGCGGGAAGGGGTCGGCAATGAGCAGTTCTTC. Filled out from reference TRBV7-3 and TRBJ2-1, the complete variable domain reads GAGVSQTPSNKVTEKGKYVELRCDPISGHTALYWYRQSLGQGPEFLIYFQGTGAADDSGLPNDRFFAVRPEGSVSTLKIQRTERGDSAVYLCASSLTLRREGVGNEQFFGPGTRLTVL.

This clonotype has just a few counts. This chain uses TRBV6-2 or TRBV6-3 with TRBJ2-3, with D possibly TRBD1 on 6 matching bases. The CDR3 is 16 amino acids. Trimming pared 2 bases from V and 4 bases from J, leaving 16 bases between. CDR1 and CDR2 from the germline V gene are MNHEY and SVGEGT. The CDR3 is CASSYGPGVSPDTQYF. The CDR3 DNA sequence: TGTGCCAGCAGTTACGGCCCAGGGGTAAGCCCAGATACGCAGTATTTT.

The chain combines TRBV7-1 with TRBJ2-1; D gene ambiguous. TRBV7-1 is known as an ORF, though its function is uncertain. The CDR3 totals 12 residues. The V gene lost 5 bases and the J gene lost 8 bases, with 10 bases spanning the gap. This CDR3 is CASSPWQDEQFF. The DNA for the CDR3 is TGTGCCAGCAGCCCGTGGCAGGATGAGCAGTTCTTC.

V gene TRBV15 combines with J gene TRBJ2-7; D is perhaps TRBD2 (5 bases). Germline lookup yields CDR1 LNHNV and CDR2 YYDKDF (reference sequence). This CDR3 contains 14 residues. V dropped 1 base and J dropped 1 base, with 8 bases sitting between them. Written as DNA, the CDR3 is TGTGCCACCAGCAGAGTGGGAGCTTCCTACGAGCAGTACTTC. It translates to CATSRVGASYEQYF.

Notes on this clonotype: The junction shows a germline mismatch at one end, possibly a read error. J is TRBJ2-2 and V is TRBV12-3 or TRBV12-4; D is uncertain. This CDR3 comprises 14 residues. CDR3 DNA: TGTGCCAGCAGTTATGGGCCTTACACCGTGGAGCTTTTTTTT. Its translation is CASSYGPYTVELFF.

The chain carries TRBV19 and TRBJ2-3; 7 bases align to TRBD1. Germline V gene data show CDR1 as LNHDA and CDR2 as SQIVND (reference sequence). CDR3 length equals 15 residues. V trimming: 3 bases; J trimming: 5 bases; junction bases outside the gene matches: 8. The CDR3 DNA is TGTGCCAGTAGTATGAGACAGGGCGTCGGAGATACGCAGTATTTT. This gives the protein CASSMRQGVGDTQYF.

The chain recombines TRBV20-1 with TRBJ2-4, with 7 bases identical to TRBD2. With 3 bases clipped from V and 7 bases from J, the junction kept 0 bases outside the gene matches. The CDR3 contains 11 residues. Germline CDR1 and CDR2: DFQATT and SNEGSKA (reference sequence). The CDR3 nucleotides read TGCAGTGCTAGCGGGAGGAACATTCAGTACTTC. Translation: CSASGRNIQYF.

This clonotype was observed many times. V gene TRBV12-3 or TRBV12-4 combines with J gene TRBJ1-5, with 10 bases fitting TRBD1. The CDR3 totals 15 residues. V lost 4 bases, J lost 4 bases, and 4 bases stayed unmatched. The CDR3 spells CASSWDRGPNQPQHF. The CDR3 nucleotides read TGTGCCAGCAGTTGGGACAGGGGACCAAATCAGCCCCAGCATTTT.

In regard to this clonotype: This may be a read error, as it is one base from a much larger clone. The chain carries TRBV27 and TRBJ2-7, with a possible D match to TRBD1 (5 bases). The length of the CDR3 is 12 residues. With 6 bases removed from V and 3 bases from J, the gap between germline ends came to 9 bases. Germline V lookup: CDR1 MNHEY, CDR2 SMNVEV (reference sequence). The CDR3 region is CASSGRDYEQYF. The CDR3 DNA follows: TGTGCCAGCAGCGGCAGGGACTACGAGCAGTACTTC.

In this sample, this clonotype turned up a few times. This rearrangement joins TRBV29-1 to TRBJ2-5; TRBD1 matches 9 bases. V lost 5 bases, J lost 4 bases, and 5 bases stayed unmatched. The CDR3 is made up of 13 amino acids. Looked up from germline, CDR1 is SQVTM and CDR2 is ANQGSEA. DNA for the CDR3: TGCAGCGTTCTGGACAGGGGTCGAGAGACCCAGTACTTC. As protein: CSVLDRGRETQYF.

The gene calls are TRBV7-6 and TRBJ1-1; TRBD1 agrees at 8 bases. The CDR3 covers 12 residues. Germline V gene sequence: CDR1 SGHVS, CDR2 FNYEAQ. V lost 5 bases, J lost 7 bases, and 3 bases stayed unmatched. The CDR3 region is CASSRDRGEAFF. CDR3 DNA: TGTGCCAGCAGCCGCGACAGGGGTGAAGCTTTCTTT.

The chain links TRBV30 to TRBJ1-2, with D tentatively TRBD1 (6 bases). The CDR3 spans 16 residues. Between the trimmed V and J ends, which lost 8 bases and 6 bases, there was a span of 28 bases. Germline V lookup: CDR1 GTSNPN, CDR2 SVGIG (reference sequence). As DNA, the CDR3 is TGTGCCCACAAAATCGGGACATATGCCCTGAGTAATGGCTACACCTTC. This encodes CAHKIGTYALSNGYTF.

The CDR3 region is CSASSGSTSYNEQFF. The CDR3 coding sequence is TGCAGTGCTAGCAGCGGGAGCACCTCCTACAATGAGCAGTTCTTC. This chain uses TRBV20-1 with TRBJ2-1, with 8 bases lining up with TRBD2. The CDR3 is made up of 15 amino acids. Per germline, CDR1 DFQATT and CDR2 SNEGSKA (reference sequence). The junction had 4 bases not matched to a gene; V was cut back by 3 bases and J by 0 bases.

Regarding this clonotype: The missing conserved phenylalanine or tryptophan at the end of this CDR3 makes a read error likely. This rearrangement joins TRBV7-4 to TRBJ2-7; tentatively, D is TRBD2 (6 bases). Germline CDR1 is SGHVT and CDR2 is SQSDAQ. V was cut by 3 bases and J by 6 bases, with 18 bases left in between. The CDR3 is made up of 15 amino acids. DNA for the CDR3: TGTGCCAGCAGCTTTCTAGCGAAAAAATTCTTCGAGCAGTACTTA. It codes for CASSFLAKKFFEQYL.

The chain uses TRBV12-5 and TRBJ1-5, with 7 bases that match TRBD1. The CDR3 is 15 residues long. J lost 3 bases, V lost 8 bases, and 10 bases had no gene match. Germline assignment: CDR1 LGHNT and CDR2 FRNRAP. Written as DNA, the CDR3 is TGTGCTAGTTGTGACGACAGGGACGTCAATCAGCCCCAGCATTTT. This codes for CASCDDRDVNQPQHF.

The V and J genes are TRBV30 and TRBJ1-2; no reliable D call. CDR1 and CDR2 from the germline V gene are GTSNPN and SVGIG (reference sequence). CDR3 length: 14 residues. V lost 4 bases and J lost 7, with 19 bases in between. The CDR3 DNA reads TGTGCCTGGACGGTTACGGCCAGATCTGGTGGCTACACCTTC. This codes for CAWTVTARSGGYTF. Full variable domain (missing parts from reference TRBV30 and TRBJ1-2): SQTIHQWPATLVQPVGSPLSLECTVEGTSNPNLYWYRQAAGRGLQLLFYSVGIGQISSEVPQNLSASRPQDRQFILSSKKLLLSDSGFYLCAWTVTARSGGYTFGSGTRLTVV.

The rearrangement joins TRBV29-1 to TRBJ2-7; D remains ambiguous. The CDR3 covers 12 residues. CDR1 and CDR2 (germline): SQVTM, ANQGSEA. The CDR3 sequence is CSAIDGSPEQYF. CDR3 nucleotides: TGCAGTGCAATCGATGGATCGCCTGAGCAGTACTTC.

This clonotype was observed a handful of times. This chain connects TRBV27 to TRBJ2-7; 8 nucleotides agree with TRBD2. The V segment lost 2 bases and the J segment 2 bases; nucleotides outside the gene matches: 2. CDR1 is MNHEY, CDR2 SMNVEV, per germline (reference sequence). The CDR3 spans 14 residues. CDR3 coding DNA: TGTGCCAGCAGTTTAAATAGCGGGGCCTACGAGCAGTACTTC. Translating it yields CASSLNSGAYEQYF.